The entry that follows covers one T cell receptor (beta chain) sequence. This record belongs to a study of blood T cell repertoires in COVID-19. Looking at the study overall: PBMCs, B-cell-depleted T cells, or T cells provided the cDNA or gDNA that made up the material.

Authors' data handling: Cell counts per sample came from amplifying reference gene primers. Repertoires were generated with immunoSEQ multiplex PCR, while TCRdb's copy carries only in-frame clones and drops some. V and J calls and clone size are those listed in that table; D and trimming were worked out from the DNA. The sample shows hundreds of thousands of clones, around 84% of them seen only once. Across 20 to 25 US areas, participants ranged in age from about 18 to 90 years. Participants were placed into cohorts based on the clinical history they reported. This clonotype was sampled from a man between 40 and 49 years old who had recovered from COVID-19. Sample: PBMCs or T cells enriched from blood (not recorded which).

The CDR3 here is CASRQGDQPQHF. As DNA, the CDR3 is TGTGCCAGCAGACAGGGGGATCAGCCCCAGCATTTT. The chain has TRBV6-6 and TRBJ1-5, with 8 bases aligning to TRBD1. With V trimmed by 6 bases and J by 5 bases, 0 bases remained unmatched. CDR3 length: 12 amino acids. Germline-derived CDR1 and CDR2 are MNHNY and SVGAGI (reference sequence).